The 4 T cell receptor beta chains presented below share a single source sample, sequenced in a study of cytomegalovirus exposure and HLA in healthy donors. The PCR employed 60 Vbeta primers together with 13 Jbeta primers. This table comes from immunoSEQ multiplex PCR, and its TCRdb copy is limited to in-frame clones, with some not included. The sample has approximately 200,000 clones, 82% seen once. The sequenced sample consisted of PBMCs. The receptors were sampled from a boy between 2 and 10 years old in good health and CMV-seronegative.

The chain joins TRBV4-3 to TRBJ2-6, with D tentatively TRBD1 (5 bases). This CDR3 spans 18 amino acids. CDR1 is LGHNA, CDR2 YSLEER, per germline. The V gene lost 4 bases and the J gene lost 2 bases, with 18 bases spanning the gap. The DNA for the CDR3 is TGCGCCAGCAGCCTATCACTTCAGACAGAACCTGGGGCCAACGTCCTGACTTTC. The encoded protein is CASSLSLQTEPGANVLTF.

The chain combines TRBV7-2 with TRBJ2-3; a possible D gene is TRBD2 (6 bases). Per germline, CDR1 SGHTA and CDR2 FQGNSA. Trimming removed 2 bases at V and 0 bases at J, with 15 bases between. CDR3 length: 17 residues. CDR3 bases: TGTGCCAGCAGCTTAATATACGTCGGGACTAGCACAGATACGCAGTATTTT. Residues: CASSLIYVGTSTDTQYF.

The chain combines TRBV2 with TRBJ1-1; perhaps TRBD1 as D (5 bases). V lost 2 bases to trimming and J lost 5 bases, with 12 bases between them. Germline assignment: CDR1 SNHLY and CDR2 FYNNEI. The CDR3 totals 14 residues. CDR3 sequence (DNA): TGTGCCAGCAGTGAACCCAGGGCGAGGACTGAAGCTTTCTTT. Amino acids: CASSEPRARTEAFF.

The CDR3 bases are TGTGCCAGCAGCTGGGGACAGGGGAATGGCTACACCTTC. This gives the protein CASSWGQGNGYTF. The chain links TRBV5-6 to TRBJ1-2, with TRBD1 matching over 10 bases. V lost 3 bases, J lost 6 bases, and 2 bases stayed unmatched. The germline gives CDR1 SGHDT, CDR2 YYEEEE. This CDR3 contains 13 residues.